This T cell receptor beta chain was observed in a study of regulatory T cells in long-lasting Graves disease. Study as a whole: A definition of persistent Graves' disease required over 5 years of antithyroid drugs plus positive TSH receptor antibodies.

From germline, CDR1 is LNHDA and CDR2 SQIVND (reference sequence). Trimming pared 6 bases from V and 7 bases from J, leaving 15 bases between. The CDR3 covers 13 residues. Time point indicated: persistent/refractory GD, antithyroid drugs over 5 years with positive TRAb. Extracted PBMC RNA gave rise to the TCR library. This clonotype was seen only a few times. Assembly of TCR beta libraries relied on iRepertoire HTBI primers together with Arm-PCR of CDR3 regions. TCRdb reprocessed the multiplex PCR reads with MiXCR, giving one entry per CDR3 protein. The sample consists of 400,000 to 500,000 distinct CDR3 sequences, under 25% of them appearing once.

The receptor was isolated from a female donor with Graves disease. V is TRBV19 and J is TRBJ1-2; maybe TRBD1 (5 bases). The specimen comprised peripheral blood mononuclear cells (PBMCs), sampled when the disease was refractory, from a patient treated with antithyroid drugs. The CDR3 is CASRSGGLFGYTF. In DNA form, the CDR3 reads TGTGCCAGTAGGTCCGGGGGTCTGTTTGGCTACACCTTC.